The clone carrying this T cell receptor beta chain occurred a few times. This sample stems from a study of blood T cells in healthy people across ages. The CDR3 runs 16 residues. In germline, CDR1 is LGHNA, CDR2 YSLEER. The trim removed 3 bases at V and 3 bases at J, leaving 7 bases unmatched. Next came a second PCR, run for roughly 6 to 11 cycles, which used a sample-barcoded 5' primer along with a J-beta primer mix. Every cDNA molecule carried a tag from a template-switch adaptor bearing 12 random nucleotides. TCRdb called the 5' RACE reads again in MiXCR, with one record for every CDR3 protein. The repertoire has 450,000 to 650,000 distinct CDR3 sequences, about 24% of them found once; the top ten carry around 10%. The sample also formed part of further work on T cells of mothers and their children. As reported in that work: The study found thymic selection shapes TCR recombination output similarly in related and unrelated pairs.

The chain recombines TRBV4-3 with TRBJ2-2; 7 nucleotides match TRBD1. The TCR was taken from a boy between 10 and 17 years old in good health. The material sequenced was blood. The CDR3 DNA reads as TGCGCCAGCAGCCAGGGGACAGCCACTTACACCGGGGAGCTGTTTTTT. This sequence encodes CASSQGTATYTGELFF.